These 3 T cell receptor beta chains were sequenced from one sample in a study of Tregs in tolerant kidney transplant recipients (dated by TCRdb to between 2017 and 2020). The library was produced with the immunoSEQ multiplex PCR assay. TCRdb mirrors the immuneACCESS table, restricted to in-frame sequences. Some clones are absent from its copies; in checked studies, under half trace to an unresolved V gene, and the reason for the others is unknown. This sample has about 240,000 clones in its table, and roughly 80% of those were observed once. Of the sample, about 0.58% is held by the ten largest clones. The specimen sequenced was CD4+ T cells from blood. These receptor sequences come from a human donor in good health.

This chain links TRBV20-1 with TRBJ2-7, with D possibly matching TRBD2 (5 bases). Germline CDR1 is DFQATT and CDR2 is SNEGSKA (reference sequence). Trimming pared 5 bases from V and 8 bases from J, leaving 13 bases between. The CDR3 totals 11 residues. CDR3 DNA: TGCAGTGCTGCACGGGGTTGGCAGCAGTACTTC. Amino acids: CSAARGWQQYF.

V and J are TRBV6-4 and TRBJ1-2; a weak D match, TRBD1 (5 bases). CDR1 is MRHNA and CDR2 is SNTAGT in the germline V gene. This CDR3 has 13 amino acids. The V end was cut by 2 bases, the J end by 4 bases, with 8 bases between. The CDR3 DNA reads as TGTGCCAGCAGTGACGTGGGGGGCTATGGCTACACCTTC. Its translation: CASSDVGGYGYTF.

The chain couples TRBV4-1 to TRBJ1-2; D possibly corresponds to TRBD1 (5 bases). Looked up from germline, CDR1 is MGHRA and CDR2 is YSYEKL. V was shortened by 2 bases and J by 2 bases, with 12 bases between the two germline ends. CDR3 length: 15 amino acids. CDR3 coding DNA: TGCGCCAGCAGCCAACCCGGGACGGCAAACTATGGCTACACCTTC. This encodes CASSQPGTANYGYTF.